Below are 30 T cell receptor beta chains sequenced from a single sample in a study of blood T cells in healthy people across ages. Then a second PCR, running roughly 7 to 11 cycles, was carried out with a sample-barcoded 5' primer and a J-beta primer mix. TCRdb re-analysed the 5' RACE reads in MiXCR, keeping a single row per CDR3 protein. The sample consists of about 580,000 distinct CDR3 sequences, around 48% of them appearing once. What was sequenced was blood. These receptors came from a man older than 75 in good health.

The V and J genes are TRBV29-1 and TRBJ1-4, with a tentative D call TRBD1 (6 bases). The CDR3 is made up of 12 amino acids. CDR1 is SQVTM and CDR2 is ANQGSEA in the germline V gene. The V gene lost 4 bases and the J gene lost 8 bases, with 11 bases spanning the gap. CDR3 protein: CSVVQGGEKLFF. Written as DNA, the CDR3 is TGCAGCGTTGTACAGGGTGGGGAAAAACTGTTTTTT.

The chain employs TRBV4-3 and TRBJ1-2, with a possible D match to TRBD1 (6 bases). The germline V gene encodes CDR1 LGHNA and CDR2 YSLEER. Between the trimmed V and J ends, which lost 0 bases and 0 bases, there was a span of 14 bases. The CDR3 loop spans 17 amino acids. Here the CDR3 reads CASSQDGGHRANYGYTF. As DNA, the CDR3 is TGCGCCAGCAGCCAAGATGGTGGTCACAGGGCTAACTATGGCTACACCTTC.

The rearrangement uses TRBV11-2 and TRBJ2-3; D unresolved. This CDR3 spans 14 amino acids. V lost 0 bases and J lost 1, with 5 bases in between. Germline lookup yields CDR1 SGHAT and CDR2 FQNNGV. The CDR3: CASSLDTRTDTQYF. Written as DNA, the CDR3 is TGTGCCAGCAGCTTAGATACCCGCACAGATACGCAGTATTTT.

This sequence joins TRBV20-1 and TRBJ1-5; D perhaps matches TRBD1 (5 bases). Germline CDR1 DFQATT, CDR2 SNEGSKA (reference sequence). This CDR3 spans 13 amino acids. Between the trimmed V and J ends, which lost 7 bases and 1 base, there was a span of 11 bases. Here the CDR3 reads CSGQGYSNQPQHF. In DNA, the CDR3 is TGCAGTGGGCAGGGCTACAGCAATCAGCCCCAGCATTTT.

The chain uses TRBV4-1 and TRBJ1-2; possibly TRBD1 for D (6 bases). Germline-derived CDR1 and CDR2 are MGHRA and YSYEKL. With 2 bases removed from V and 6 bases from J, the gap between germline ends came to 22 bases. The CDR3 is made up of 17 amino acids. The CDR3 DNA reads as TGCGCCAGCAGCCAAACGGGGGGGGCCCGCATGTCAGATGGCTACACCTTC. Translation gives CASSQTGGARMSDGYTF.

At least ten counts were recorded for this clonotype. The chain carries TRBV27 and TRBJ2-1; D gene uncertain. Trimming cost V 4 bases and J 0 bases, with 13 bases left between them. CDR1 and CDR2 from the germline V gene are MNHEY and SMNVEV (reference sequence). The CDR3 is 16 residues long. This CDR3 reads CASSYSRASSYNEQFF. CDR3 coding DNA: TGTGCCAGCAGTTATTCTCGGGCTAGCTCCTACAATGAGCAGTTCTTC.

This clonotype has a handful of counts. The rearrangement joins TRBV9 to TRBJ2-3; tentatively, D is TRBD2 (5 bases). The germline V and J ends were trimmed by 6 bases and 1 base, with 15 bases remaining between them. Germline CDR1 reads SGDLS; CDR2 reads YYNGEE. This CDR3 has 15 residues. In nucleotides, the CDR3 is TGTGCCAGCAACAATGGACGAGCGGGCACAGATACGCAGTATTTT. Translation: CASNNGRAGTDTQYF. Drawing the rest from reference TRBV9 and TRBJ2-3, the complete variable domain is DSGVTQTPKHLITATGQRVTLRCSPRSGDLSVYWYQQSLDQGLQFLIQYYNGEERAKGNILERFSAQQFPDLHSELNLSSLELGDSALYFCASNNGRAGTDTQYFGPGTRLTVL.

This clonotype was recorded many times. The genes are TRBV6-6 and TRBJ2-7; 8 bases fit TRBD1. In germline, CDR1 is MNHNY, CDR2 SVGAGI (reference sequence). Losses at the gene ends were 6 bases for V and 2 bases for J; bases not matched to a gene: 9. The CDR3 is 15 amino acids. The CDR3 protein is CASRPDRGRPYEQYF. Written as DNA, the CDR3 is TGTGCCAGCAGACCCGACAGGGGTAGGCCCTACGAGCAGTACTTC.

This clonotype appeared a few times. The gene calls are TRBV20-1 and TRBJ2-5; TRBD2 agrees at 12 bases. J lost 2 bases, V lost 4 bases, and 5 bases had no gene match. The CDR3 has 15 amino acids. Germline V CDR1 and CDR2: DFQATT, SNEGSKA (reference sequence). The CDR3: CSATTGLAGQETQYF. In DNA form, the CDR3 reads TGCAGTGCTACCACCGGACTAGCGGGACAAGAGACCCAGTACTTC.

The J gene is TRBJ2-6, the V gene TRBV27; no clear D gene. Deletions cut 6 bases from V and 0 bases from J, with 15 bases between. Germline loops: CDR1 MNHEY, CDR2 SMNVEV (reference sequence). The CDR3 runs 17 residues. The CDR3 sequence is CASRGQLTSSGANVLTF. The CDR3 bases are TGTGCCAGCAGAGGGCAGCTTACGAGCTCTGGGGCCAACGTCCTGACTTTC. Complete variable domain (other parts from reference TRBV27 and TRBJ2-6): EAQVTQNPRYLITVTGKKLTVTCSQNMNHEYMSWYRQDPGLGLRQIYYSMNVEVTDKGDVPEGYKVSRKEKRNFPLILESPSPNQTSLYFCASRGQLTSSGANVLTFGAGSRLTVL.

The V call is TRBV6-5, the J call TRBJ1-5; 8 bases agree with TRBD1. Trimming removed 5 bases from V and 1 base from J; junction bases left unmatched: 7. The CDR3 is made up of 16 amino acids. Germline CDR1 is MNHEY and CDR2 is SVGAGI. In DNA, the CDR3 is TGTGCCAGCAGTCCCTCAGGGGGCAGAAGCAATCAGCCCCAGCATTTT. Encoded protein: CASSPSGGRSNQPQHF.

The chain joins TRBV7-9 to TRBJ1-1; D is ambiguous. Per the germline V gene, CDR1 is SEHNR and CDR2 is FQNEAQ (reference sequence). CDR3 length: 15 residues. V was trimmed by 0 bases and J by 1 base, leaving 9 bases between them. DNA for the CDR3: TGTGCCAGCAGCTTAGCTCTAGGGCGGAACACTGAAGCTTTCTTT. Encoded protein: CASSLALGRNTEAFF.

This chain connects TRBV7-2 to TRBJ2-7; 9 nucleotides line up with TRBD2. In germline, CDR1 is SGHTA, CDR2 FQGNSA. The V segment lost 5 bases and the J segment 7 bases; nucleotides outside the gene matches: 12. There are 15 residues in the CDR3. The CDR3 bases are TGTGCCAGCAGCCCTTTAGCGGGAGCCGATTGGGAGCAGTACTTC. This encodes CASSPLAGADWEQYF.

The chain uses TRBV7-3 and TRBJ2-3; TRBD2 matches 8 bases. The CDR3 is 15 amino acids. J gave up 5 bases and V 4 bases, and 8 bases lay outside the gene matches. Germline V gives CDR1 SGHTA, CDR2 FQGTGA. This chain's CDR3 is CASSYAGGYIDTQYF. The CDR3 DNA reads TGTGCCAGCAGCTACGCGGGGGGCTATATAGATACGCAGTATTTT.

The genes are TRBV3-1 and TRBJ2-7; either TRBD1 or TRBD2 may fit D (6 bases each). The germline V gene encodes CDR1 LGHDT and CDR2 YNNKEL (reference sequence). The V end was cut by 0 bases, the J end by 3 bases, with 9 bases between. This CDR3 contains 14 residues. The CDR3 sequence is CASSQDGGHYEQYF. Written as DNA, the CDR3 is TGTGCCAGCAGCCAAGATGGGGGGCACTACGAGCAGTACTTC.

The CDR3 here is CSAGTTDTQYF. CDR3 DNA: TGCAGTGCCGGGACGACAGATACGCAGTATTTT. The chain combines TRBV20-1 with TRBJ2-3; possibly TRBD1 or TRBD2 for D (5 bases each). This CDR3 contains 11 residues. The germline V and J ends were trimmed by 6 bases and 3 bases, with 7 bases remaining between them. Germline V gene sequence: CDR1 DFQATT, CDR2 SNEGSKA (reference sequence).

The chain employs TRBV28 and TRBJ1-2, with 8 bases identical to TRBD1. Germline values: CDR1 MDHEN, CDR2 SYDVKM. V gave up 5 bases and J gave up 0 bases; unmatched junction bases: 2. The CDR3 is made up of 14 amino acids. The chain's CDR3 is CASSTGGANYGYTF. CDR3 bases: TGTGCCAGCAGTACAGGGGGAGCTAACTATGGCTACACCTTC.

The chain links TRBV5-6 to TRBJ1-5, with D perhaps TRBD1 (5 bases). With 1 base removed from V and 7 bases from J, the gap between germline ends came to 12 bases. The CDR3 loop spans 14 amino acids. From germline, CDR1 is SGHDT and CDR2 YYEEEE. The CDR3 DNA reads TGTGCCAGCAGCTTGTCCCAGGGCGGACAGCCCCAGCATTTT. It codes for CASSLSQGGQPQHF.

The chain combines TRBV20-1 with TRBJ1-5; maybe TRBD1 (6 bases). The CDR3 runs 16 residues. The V gene lost 4 bases and the J gene lost 3 bases, with 19 bases spanning the gap. The V gene's germline CDR1 is DFQATT and CDR2 SNEGSKA (reference sequence). The CDR3 reads CSAIQDPGTLNQPQHF. The CDR3 nucleotides are TGCAGTGCTATACAGGATCCCGGGACACTCAATCAGCCCCAGCATTTT.

The chain employs TRBV7-2 and TRBJ1-4; 7 nucleotides align to TRBD1. V shed 6 bases, J shed 3 bases, and the junction held 13 bases outside the gene matches. This CDR3 region has 17 residues. The germline gives CDR1 SGHTA, CDR2 FQGNSA. The CDR3 sequence is CASSLRGRNSANEKLFF. In DNA form, the CDR3 reads TGTGCCAGCAGTTTGAGGGGGCGGAACTCAGCTAATGAAAAACTGTTTTTT.

The chain links TRBV27 to TRBJ2-3; D ambiguous. V lost 2 bases to trimming and J lost 6 bases, with 9 bases between them. The CDR3 runs 13 residues. Germline CDR1 MNHEY, CDR2 SMNVEV (reference sequence). The CDR3 here is CASSLNKMDTQYF. The CDR3 nucleotides read TGTGCCAGCAGTTTAAATAAGATGGATACGCAGTATTTT.

This clonotype was seen ten or more times. The chain joins TRBV6-6 to TRBJ1-1, with TRBD1 identical over 7 bases. The V and J ends lost 0 bases and 6 bases, in that order; junction bases with no gene match: 1. Germline V CDR1 and CDR2: MNHNY, SVGAGI (reference sequence). The CDR3 length is 13 residues. This CDR3 reads CASSYSQGAEAFF. The CDR3 DNA sequence: TGTGCCAGCAGTTACTCGCAGGGGGCTGAAGCTTTCTTT.

The chain is built from TRBV5-5 and TRBJ2-1; 7 positions agree with TRBD1. This CDR3 spans 15 amino acids. V lost 4 bases and J lost 5; bases outside the gene matches: 9. CDR1 and CDR2 (germline): SGHKS, YYEKEE (reference sequence). CDR3 region: CASSGETGPHNEQFF. The CDR3 coding sequence is TGTGCCAGCAGCGGGGAGACAGGGCCCCACAATGAGCAGTTCTTC.

The V gene is TRBV11-2, the J gene TRBJ1-1, with a possible D match to TRBD1 (5 bases). Germline V lookup: CDR1 SGHAT, CDR2 FQNNGV. This CDR3 is built from 16 residues. Trimming removed 7 bases from V and 2 bases from J, with 20 bases in between. The CDR3 is CASTPGRLRVNTEAFF. The CDR3 bases are TGTGCCAGCACTCCAGGGAGATTACGGGTAAACACTGAAGCTTTCTTT.

This chain links TRBV20-1 with TRBJ2-1; D tentatively reads TRBD1 or TRBD2 (6 bases each). The CDR3 is made up of 18 amino acids. The germline V and J ends were trimmed by 4 bases and 4 bases, with 26 bases remaining between them. Germline loops: CDR1 DFQATT, CDR2 SNEGSKA (reference sequence). The CDR3 region is CSATSTSLGEGQYNEQFF. CDR3 nucleotide sequence: TGCAGTGCTACGTCGACTAGTTTGGGAGAGGGACAATACAATGAGCAGTTCTTC.

This clonotype occurred a few times. The chain carries TRBV11-2 and TRBJ2-3, with 7 positions matching TRBD2. Germline assignment: CDR1 SGHAT and CDR2 FQNNGV. Unmatched junction bases numbered 15, after V lost 5 bases and J lost 7 bases. This CDR3 has 16 amino acids. The CDR3 loop is CASSDRERGHGHTQYF. The CDR3 bases are TGTGCCAGCAGCGATAGGGAGCGGGGCCATGGTCATACGCAGTATTTT.

This chain links TRBV18 with TRBJ2-3; 12 nucleotides align to TRBD2. This CDR3 spans 17 amino acids. The V gene's germline CDR1 is KGHSH and CDR2 LQKENI. V was pared by 2 bases and J by 2 bases, with 5 bases of the junction left unmatched. CDR3 sequence (DNA): TGTGCCAGCTCACCATTAGGACTAGCGGGAAACACAGATACGCAGTATTTT. Translation: CASSPLGLAGNTDTQYF.

This clonotype appeared a few times. V gene TRBV7-9 combines with J gene TRBJ1-6; a weak D match, TRBD1 (6 bases). Trimming shortened V by 1 base and J by 2 bases, and 21 bases separated the two germline ends. The germline V gene has CDR1 SEHNR and CDR2 FQNEAQ (reference sequence). The CDR3 is 20 amino acids. CDR3 region: CASSLVVGVLGAPYNSPLHF. Written as DNA, the CDR3 is TGTGCCAGCAGCTTAGTGGTTGGGGTGTTGGGGGCGCCCTATAATTCACCCCTCCACTTT.

Many counts were recorded for this clonotype. V and J are TRBV9 and TRBJ2-1; 7 positions match TRBD1. The CDR3 sequence is 15 residues long. After removal of 3 bases from V and 7 bases from J, the junction contained 10 bases not matched to a gene. The germline CDR1 and CDR2 sequences are SGDLS and YYNGEE. The CDR3 protein is CASSAMTDRANEQFF. As DNA, the CDR3 is TGTGCCAGCAGCGCGATGACCGACAGGGCGAATGAGCAGTTCTTC.

This clonotype was seen repeatedly, ten times or more. The V gene is TRBV6-6, the J gene TRBJ2-2, with D perhaps TRBD1 or TRBD2 (6 bases each). In germline, CDR1 is MNHNY, CDR2 SVGAGI (reference sequence). The CDR3 has 16 residues. V was clipped by 7 bases and J by 8 bases, with 23 bases between them. DNA for the CDR3: TGTGCCAGCACACTCGGGAATCTCCGGGGGCTTGGGGAGCTGTTTTTT. This encodes CASTLGNLRGLGELFF.